This entry lists 30 T cell receptor beta chains sequenced from one sample in a study of shared clonotypes between healthy human individuals. Only in-frame clones appear in the TCRdb table, and some are missing; sequencing was by immunoSEQ multiplex PCR. Of about 1.5 million clones listed, around 95% were seen once; the top ten hold over 1%. Material for sequencing was naive CD4+ T cells sorted from blood. The subset was: CD45RA+ positively selected. The receptors here all came from a man between 25 and 39 years old in good health.

The V call is TRBV27, the J call TRBJ2-1; TRBD2 aligns across 11 bases. Germline lookup yields CDR1 MNHEY and CDR2 SMNVEV (reference sequence). After removal of 3 bases from V and 8 bases from J, the junction contained 6 bases not matched to a gene. The CDR3 loop spans 15 amino acids. The CDR3 DNA reads as TGTGCCAGCAGTTTTCTAGCGGGAGGAACCGATGAGCAGTTCTTC. This gives the protein CASSFLAGGTDEQFF.

This chain links TRBV4-1 with TRBJ2-3; TRBD2 aligns across 13 bases. The V gene end was trimmed by 4 bases and the J gene end by 2 bases; junction bases not matched to a gene: 9. Germline assignment: CDR1 MGHRA and CDR2 YSYEKL. The CDR3 is 18 residues long. The CDR3 nucleotides are TGCGCCAGCAGCCTACTAGCGGGAGGGCCGGGGTCCACAGATACGCAGTATTTT. Its protein product is CASSLLAGGPGSTDTQYF.

CDR3 residues: CASSFGYRGSSGELFF. For the CDR3, the DNA is TGTGCCAGCAGCTTTGGGTACCGCGGGAGTTCCGGGGAGCTGTTTTTT. The chain combines TRBV7-6 with TRBJ2-2, with TRBD2 matching 7 bases. V shed 3 bases, J shed 6 bases, and the junction held 10 bases outside the gene matches. Germline V gene data show CDR1 as SGHVS and CDR2 as FNYEAQ. The CDR3 consists of 16 residues.

V usage is TRBV6-5 and J usage is TRBJ2-7; 7 bases match TRBD2. V shed 5 bases and J 2 bases; nucleotides not matched to a gene: 9. Germline CDR1 reads MNHEY; CDR2 reads SVGAGI. The CDR3 runs 15 residues. CDR3 sequence (DNA): TGTGCCAGCAGTCTCGGCGGGAGCGCCCCCTACGAGCAGTACTTC. As protein: CASSLGGSAPYEQYF.

The V gene is TRBV2, the J gene TRBJ1-2; D unclear. Trimming took off 3 bases at V and 8 bases at J, with 13 bases between the two ends. The CDR3 consists of 13 residues. Germline V gene data show CDR1 as SNHLY and CDR2 as FYNNEI. The chain's CDR3 is CASSEGRSGGYTF. DNA for the CDR3: TGTGCCAGCAGTGAGGGCAGGTCAGGAGGCTACACCTTC. The full variable domain, with the rest looked up from reference TRBV2 and TRBJ1-2, is EPEVTQTPSHQVTQMGQEVILRCVPISNHLYFYWYRQILGQKVEFLVSFYNNEISEKSEIFDDQFSVERPDGSNFTLKIRSTKLEDSAMYFCASSEGRSGGYTFGSGTRLTVV.

This chain links TRBV2 with TRBJ2-1; TRBD2 matches 7 bases. The germline V gene has CDR1 SNHLY and CDR2 FYNNEI. Trimming at V came to 4 bases and at J to 5 bases, leaving 2 bases not matched to a gene. The CDR3 loop spans 13 amino acids. The CDR3: CASSVGTNNEQFF. In DNA, the CDR3 is TGTGCCAGCAGTGTTGGGACTAACAATGAGCAGTTCTTC.

This chain uses TRBV28 with TRBJ1-4; D not certain. Germline V gene sequence: CDR1 MDHEN, CDR2 SYDVKM. Trimming pared 1 base from V and 0 bases from J, leaving 12 bases between. This CDR3 is 17 amino acids long. The CDR3 DNA is TGTGCCAGCAGTTTATTAGTCCAGGCTGCAACTAATGAAAAACTGTTTTTT. This sequence encodes CASSLLVQAATNEKLFF. Together with reference TRBV28 and TRBJ1-4, the CDR3 gives the full variable domain: DVKVTQSSRYLVKRTGEKVFLECVQDMDHENMFWYRQDPGLGLRLIYFSYDVKMKEKGDIPEGYSVSREKKERFSLILESASTNQTSMYLCASSLLVQAATNEKLFFGSGTQLSVL.

This sequence joins TRBV12-5 and TRBJ2-3, with 9 bases lining up with TRBD2. Per germline, CDR1 LGHNT and CDR2 FRNRAP. The CDR3 runs to 17 residues. V gave up 0 bases and J gave up 6 bases; unmatched junction bases: 10. The chain's CDR3 is CASGLVRASGALDTQYF. CDR3 coding DNA: TGTGCTAGTGGTTTGGTAAGGGCTAGCGGGGCTCTCGATACGCAGTATTTT.

The chain links TRBV4-1 to TRBJ1-2; tentative D call: TRBD1 (5 bases). The V gene lost 1 base and the J gene lost 4 bases, with 16 bases spanning the gap. Germline CDR1 MGHRA, CDR2 YSYEKL. The CDR3 is 16 amino acids. CDR3 sequence (DNA): TGCGCCAGCAGCCAAGGGGGCGGGGCAGGGATCTATGGCTACACCTTC. It is translated as CASSQGGGAGIYGYTF.

In this sample, this clone turned up once. This chain connects TRBV19 to TRBJ2-1; the match to TRBD2 covers 10 bases. There are 13 residues in the CDR3. Looked up from germline, CDR1 is LNHDA and CDR2 is SQIVND (reference sequence). V gave up 7 bases and J gave up 10 bases; unmatched junction bases: 7. CDR3 sequence reads: CASTSSGSGEQFF. CDR3 coding DNA: TGTGCCAGTACCTCTAGCGGGAGTGGGGAGCAGTTCTTC.

This clone appeared a single time. Within the sample, other DNA sequences also encode this same CDR3. The chain combines TRBV18 with TRBJ1-5; perhaps TRBD1 as D (6 bases). The germline V gene encodes CDR1 KGHSH and CDR2 LQKENI. V dropped 3 bases and J dropped 4 bases, with 7 bases sitting between them. The length of the CDR3 is 13 residues. The CDR3 sequence: CASSPDSNQPQHF. In DNA, the CDR3 is TGTGCCAGCTCACCGGACAGTAATCAGCCCCAGCATTTT.

The chain uses TRBV7-2 and TRBJ1-2, with TRBD1 matching over 8 bases. This CDR3 has 15 residues. The V segment lost 5 bases and the J segment 8 bases; nucleotides outside the gene matches: 13. Germline V gene lookup returns CDR1 SGHTA and CDR2 FQGNSA. The CDR3: CASSLRLGRGLGYTF. The CDR3 DNA follows: TGTGCCAGCAGCCTTCGGTTGGGCAGGGGGCTGGGCTACACCTTC.

The genes are TRBV7-2 and TRBJ1-5, with D perhaps TRBD1 (5 bases). V shed 0 bases and J shed 0 bases, with 12 bases lying between them. Germline CDR1 is SGHTA and CDR2 is FQGNSA. The CDR3 has 17 residues. The CDR3 region has the DNA TGTGCCAGCAGCTTAGCGGAAGACAGTTATAGCAATCAGCCCCAGCATTTT. Translated, it gives CASSLAEDSYSNQPQHF.

This clone was recorded once. The rearrangement links TRBV28 to TRBJ2-7; 7 bases are a match to TRBD2. The CDR3 runs 15 residues. The trim removed 2 bases at V and 1 base at J, leaving 5 bases unmatched. Germline V CDR1 and CDR2: MDHEN, SYDVKM. CDR3 amino acids: CASSLTVSGSYEQYF. The CDR3 nucleotides are TGTGCCAGCAGTTTAACCGTTAGCGGGTCCTACGAGCAGTACTTC.

The gene calls are TRBV5-4 and TRBJ2-1; no definite D call. This CDR3 is built from 15 residues. V was clipped by 0 bases and J by 1 base, with 8 bases between them. Germline V gene lookup returns CDR1 SGHNT and CDR2 YYREEE (reference sequence). The CDR3 bases are TGTGCCAGCAGCTTGGACCCGACGTCCTACAATGAGCAGTTCTTC. As protein: CASSLDPTSYNEQFF.

The chain is built from TRBV7-8 and TRBJ2-1; 11 bases line up with TRBD2. With 5 bases clipped from V and 2 bases from J, the junction kept 8 bases outside the gene matches. This CDR3 is built from 17 residues. Per the germline V gene, CDR1 is SGHVS and CDR2 is FQNEAQ. The CDR3, as DNA: TGTGCCAGCAGCCCAGGACTAGCGGGTCCTACCTACAATGAGCAGTTCTTC. Translating gives CASSPGLAGPTYNEQFF.

V is TRBV19 and J is TRBJ1-5; 7 nucleotides align to TRBD1. Germline V gene lookup returns CDR1 LNHDA and CDR2 SQIVND (reference sequence). The CDR3 is 16 amino acids. The trim removed 4 bases at V and 0 bases at J, leaving 6 bases unmatched. CDR3 nucleotides: TGTGCCAGTAGTACTGGGACAGCTAATAGCAATCAGCCCCAGCATTTT. Translating gives CASSTGTANSNQPQHF.

This clone was seen just once. The rearrangement links TRBV7-2 to TRBJ2-7, with a tentative D call TRBD1 (6 bases). This CDR3 contains 14 residues. Trimming removed 6 bases from V and 4 bases from J, with 16 bases in between. Looked up from germline, CDR1 is SGHTA and CDR2 is FQGNSA. The CDR3 sequence: CASRRTKGVYEQYF. DNA of the CDR3: TGTGCCAGCAGACGGACAAAGGGGGTTTACGAGCAGTACTTC.

This clone was recorded a few times. The same CDR3 is also encoded by other DNA sequences in this sample. The V call is TRBV6-1, the J call TRBJ1-2; D unclear. The V and J ends lost 3 bases and 2 bases respectively, with 4 bases between them. The CDR3 length is 12 residues. Germline V gene lookup returns CDR1 MNHNS and CDR2 SASEGT. The CDR3 DNA sequence: TGTGCCAGCAGTGACGGCAACTATGGCTACACCTTC. This sequence encodes CASSDGNYGYTF.

The chain is built from TRBV1 and TRBJ2-1; the DNA was not compared with TRBD2, the D call given in the table. TRBV1 is a documented pseudogene. CDR3 length: 17 amino acids. In DNA, the CDR3 is TGCACCAGCAGCCAAGCGGGGACTACCCGCATTTACAATGAGCAGTTCTTC. Protein: CTSSQAGTTRIYNEQFF.

V usage is TRBV13 and J usage is TRBJ1-1, with 8 bases matching TRBD1. Germline V gene data show CDR1 as PRHDT and CDR2 as FYEKMQ (reference sequence). Unmatched junction bases numbered 7, after V lost 7 bases and J lost 3 bases. CDR3 length equals 14 residues. Here the CDR3 reads CASTRGPRYTEAFF. The CDR3 DNA reads TGTGCCAGCACCAGGGGGCCACGGTACACTGAAGCTTTCTTT.

This clone appeared a single time. The chain joins TRBV5-8 to TRBJ1-1, with a weak D call TRBD1 (6 bases). V shed 2 bases and J shed 6 bases, with 14 bases lying between them. Germline V CDR1 and CDR2: SGHTS, YDEGEE. The CDR3 has 14 residues. The CDR3 loop reads CASSFRGQGAEAFF. The CDR3 bases are TGTGCCAGCAGCTTCCGGGGGCAGGGCGCTGAAGCTTTCTTT.

This rearrangement joins TRBV13 to TRBJ2-2, with 10 bases aligning to TRBD2. V was pared by 7 bases and J by 7 bases, with 12 bases of the junction left unmatched. The CDR3 loop spans 16 amino acids. Per germline, CDR1 PRHDT and CDR2 FYEKMQ (reference sequence). Here the CDR3 DNA reads TGTGCCAGCACCCCCTTCAGCGGGAGGGCCGTCGGGGAGCTGTTTTTT. It yields the protein CASTPFSGRAVGELFF.

This clone was observed once. The chain couples TRBV5-1 to TRBJ2-1; D perhaps matches TRBD1 (6 bases). V dropped 1 base and J dropped 2 bases, with 13 bases sitting between them. Germline assignment: CDR1 SGHRS and CDR2 YFSETQ. This CDR3 is 16 amino acids long. Written as DNA, the CDR3 is TGCGCCAGCAGCTTGACTAACAGGGCCCCCTACAATGAGCAGTTCTTC. Protein: CASSLTNRAPYNEQFF.

The chain recombines TRBV5-1 with TRBJ2-2; 7 nucleotides line up with TRBD1. J lost 7 bases, V lost 2 bases, and 5 bases had no gene match. This CDR3 spans 14 amino acids. Per the germline V gene, CDR1 is SGHRS and CDR2 is YFSETQ. The CDR3 DNA reads as TGCGCCAGCAGCTTAGAGACAGGGTTCGGGGAGCTGTTTTTT. It is translated as CASSLETGFGELFF.

The J gene is TRBJ2-7, the V gene TRBV5-3, with 8 bases identical to TRBD1. TRBV5-3 falls under the ORF class, with uncertain function. This CDR3 contains 14 residues. V lost 4 bases to trimming and J lost 3 bases; unmatched junction nucleotides: 6. The CDR3 spells CARSGQGYDYEQYF. CDR3 nucleotide sequence: TGTGCCAGAAGCGGACAGGGTTACGACTACGAGCAGTACTTC.

The chain recombines TRBV4-2 with TRBJ1-4; D remains unclear. Germline CDR1 is LGHNA and CDR2 is YNFKEQ. The CDR3 totals 15 residues. V was pared by 0 bases and J by 8 bases, with 13 bases between. For the CDR3, the DNA is TGTGCCAGCAGCCAAGATTTAATCTCGAGGGAAAAACTGTTTTTT. Translating gives CASSQDLISREKLFF.

The chain links TRBV15 to TRBJ1-2, with 7 bases lining up with TRBD1. Germline trimming cut 4 bases from V and 2 bases from J; bases unmatched to any gene: 4. This CDR3 region has 14 residues. The germline V gene encodes CDR1 LNHNV and CDR2 YYDKDF (reference sequence). Written as DNA, the CDR3 is TGTGCCACCAGCACCTCGGGACAGAACTATGGCTACACCTTC. Protein sequence: CATSTSGQNYGYTF.

Written as DNA, the CDR3 is TGTGCCAGCAGCTTAGCGCTGGGACAGGACACCTACGAGCAGTACTTC. Translating gives CASSLALGQDTYEQYF. The chain employs TRBV7-9 and TRBJ2-7, with 8 nucleotides matching TRBD1. Germline CDR1 SEHNR, CDR2 FQNEAQ (reference sequence). This CDR3 has 16 amino acids. V shed 0 bases, J shed 2 bases, and the junction held 6 bases outside the gene matches.

This clone has just one count. The chain joins TRBV4-1 to TRBJ2-3; 12 nucleotides line up with TRBD2. The CDR3 is made up of 17 amino acids. V shed 2 bases and J 2 bases; nucleotides not matched to a gene: 5. CDR1 and CDR2 (germline): MGHRA, YSYEKL. CDR3 amino acids: CASSQSGTSGFTDTQYF. The CDR3 DNA reads TGCGCCAGCAGCCAATCCGGGACTAGCGGGTTCACAGATACGCAGTATTTT.